This T cell receptor beta chain was captured in a study of cytomegalovirus exposure and HLA in healthy donors. Study-wide results and limits: Through in vitro validation, three CMV-associated chains were shown to be specific for CMV antigens. Later, an analysis found that TCR clusters from the first cohort tended to co-occur in the 110 or so validation repertoires. Researchers counted around 160 TCR beta chains as cytomegalovirus-associated.

On this clone: The antigen is not known.

TCRdb's copy holds only in-frame clones and misses some; the assay was immunoSEQ multiplex PCR. The table records approximately 120,000 clones, 70% to 90% of them present only once. The CDR3 has 13 amino acids. Deletions cut 4 bases from V and 10 bases from J, with 17 bases between. CDR1 and CDR2 (germline): SGHRS, YFSETQ. Sequenced: PBMCs. The sequence came from a woman younger than 30 in good health and CMV-seronegative. This sequence joins TRBV5-1 and TRBJ1-1, with D possibly matching TRBD1 (5 bases). Written as DNA, the CDR3 is TGCGCCAGCAGCCAGACCCCCGGGGGGGGAGCTTTCTTT. Protein product: CASSQTPGGGAFF.